This T cell receptor beta chain was recovered during a study of PD-L1 blockade in urothelial cancer. Study-wide background: The patients had undergone anywhere from 0 to 3 prior chemotherapy regimens. Each blood sample yielded a median of approximately 140,000 T cells.

As regards this clone: Its antigen is not identified.

This CDR3 contains 16 residues. V was pared by 7 bases and J by 3 bases, with 19 bases between. Overall study findings and caveats: Expansion of tumor-associated blood clones at 3 weeks was greater in durable-benefit patients.

TCRdb keeps only in-frame clones here, not all; method: immunoSEQ multiplex PCR. Altogether 60,000 to 70,000 clones are present, around 86% being singletons, with the ten largest covering roughly 3.5%. Documented time point: pretreatment peripheral blood. This sample comprised PBMCs, obtained around atezolizumab (anti-PD-L1) treatment. The receptor comes from a man between 65 and 85 years old with urothelial cancer. The gene calls are TRBV6-7 and TRBJ1-5, with a weak D call TRBD1 (6 bases). TRBV6-7 falls under the ORF class, with uncertain function. Here the CDR3 reads CASTKPVTGSNQPQHF. The CDR3 region has the DNA TGTGCCAGCACAAAACCAGTTACAGGGTCCAATCAGCCCCAGCATTTT.